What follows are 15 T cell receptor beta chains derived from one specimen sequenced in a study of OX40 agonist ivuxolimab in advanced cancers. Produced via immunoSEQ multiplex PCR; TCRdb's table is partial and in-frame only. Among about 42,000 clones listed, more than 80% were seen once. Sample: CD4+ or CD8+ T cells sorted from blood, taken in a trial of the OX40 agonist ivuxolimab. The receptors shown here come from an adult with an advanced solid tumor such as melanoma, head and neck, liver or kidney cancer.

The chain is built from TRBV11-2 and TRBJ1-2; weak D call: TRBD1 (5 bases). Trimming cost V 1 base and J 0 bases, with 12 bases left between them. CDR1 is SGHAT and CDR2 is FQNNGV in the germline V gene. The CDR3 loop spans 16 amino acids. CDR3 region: CASSLAFGGANYGYTF. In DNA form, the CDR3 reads TGTGCCAGCAGCTTAGCCTTTGGGGGGGCTAACTATGGCTACACCTTC.

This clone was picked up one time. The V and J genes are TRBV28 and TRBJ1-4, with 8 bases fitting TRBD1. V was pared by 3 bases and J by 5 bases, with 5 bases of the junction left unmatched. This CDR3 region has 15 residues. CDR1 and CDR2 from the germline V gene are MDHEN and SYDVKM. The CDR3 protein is CASSFYGQGNEKLFF. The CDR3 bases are TGTGCCAGCAGTTTCTACGGACAGGGAAATGAAAAACTGTTTTTT.

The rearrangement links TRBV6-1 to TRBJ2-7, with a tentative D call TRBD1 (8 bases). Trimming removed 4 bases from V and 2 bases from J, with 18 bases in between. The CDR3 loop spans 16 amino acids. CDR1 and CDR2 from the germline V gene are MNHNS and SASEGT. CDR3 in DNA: TGTGCCAGCAGTGCAATAACAGGGGGGGCAGCCTACGAGCAGTACTTC. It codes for CASSAITGGAAYEQYF.

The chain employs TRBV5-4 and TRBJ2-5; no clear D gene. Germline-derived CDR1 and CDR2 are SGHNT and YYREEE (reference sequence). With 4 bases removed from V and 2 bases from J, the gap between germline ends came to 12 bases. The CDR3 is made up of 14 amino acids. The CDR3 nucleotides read TGTGCCAGCAGCCCGGACGCACAGCAAGAGACCCAGTACTTC. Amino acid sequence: CASSPDAQQETQYF.

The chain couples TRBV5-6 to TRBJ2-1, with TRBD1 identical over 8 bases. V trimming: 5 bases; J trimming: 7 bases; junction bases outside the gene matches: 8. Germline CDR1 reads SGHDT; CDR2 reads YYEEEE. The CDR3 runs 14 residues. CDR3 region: CASSSTRGRNEQFF. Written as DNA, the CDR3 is TGTGCCAGCAGTTCCACCAGGGGGCGGAATGAGCAGTTCTTC. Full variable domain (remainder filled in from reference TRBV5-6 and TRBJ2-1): DAGVTQSPTHLIKTRGQQVTLRCSPKSGHDTVSWYQQALGQGPQFIFQYYEEEERQRGNFPDRFSGHQFPNYSSELNVNALLLGDSALYLCASSSTRGRNEQFFGPGTRLTVL.

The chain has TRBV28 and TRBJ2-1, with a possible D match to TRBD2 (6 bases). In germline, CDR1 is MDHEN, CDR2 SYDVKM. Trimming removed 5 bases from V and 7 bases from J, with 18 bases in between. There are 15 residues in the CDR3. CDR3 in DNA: TGTGCCAGCAGTAGTGTCGGGAGATTGAGGAATGAGCAGTTCTTC. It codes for CASSSVGRLRNEQFF.

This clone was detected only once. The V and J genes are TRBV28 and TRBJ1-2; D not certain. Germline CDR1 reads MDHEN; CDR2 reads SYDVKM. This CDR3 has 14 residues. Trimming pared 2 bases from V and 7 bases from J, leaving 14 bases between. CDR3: CASSLQTSRGGYTF. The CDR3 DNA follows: TGTGCCAGCAGTTTACAGACCTCAAGAGGTGGCTACACCTTC.

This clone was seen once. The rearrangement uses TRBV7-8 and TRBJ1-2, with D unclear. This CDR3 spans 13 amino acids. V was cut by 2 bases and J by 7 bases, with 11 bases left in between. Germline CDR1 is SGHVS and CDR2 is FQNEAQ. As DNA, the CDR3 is TGTGCCAGCAGCTTAATAACCGGGCGTGGCTACACCTTC. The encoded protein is CASSLITGRGYTF.

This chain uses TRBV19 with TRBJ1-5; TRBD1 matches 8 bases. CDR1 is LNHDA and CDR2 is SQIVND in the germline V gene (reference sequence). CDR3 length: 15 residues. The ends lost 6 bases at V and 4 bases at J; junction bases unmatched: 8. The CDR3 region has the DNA TGTGCCAGTAGAAGGGACAGGATCGAAAATCAGCCCCAGCATTTT. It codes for CASRRDRIENQPQHF.

CDR3 loop: CASSEEIQGPYNEQFF. The CDR3, as DNA: TGTGCCAGCAGTGAAGAGATTCAGGGCCCCTACAATGAGCAGTTCTTC. The chain has TRBV2 and TRBJ2-1; perhaps TRBD1 as D (5 bases). This CDR3 has 16 residues. Germline-derived CDR1 and CDR2 are SNHLY and FYNNEI. V was cut by 1 base and J by 2 bases, with 12 bases left in between.

The CDR3 DNA sequence: TGTGCCAGCAGCTTAGAGGGACTAGCGTTAAATGAGCAGTTCTTC. This encodes CASSLEGLALNEQFF. This rearrangement joins TRBV7-8 to TRBJ2-1, with 10 nucleotides matching TRBD2. Germline V lookup: CDR1 SGHVS, CDR2 FQNEAQ. The trim removed 1 base at V and 7 bases at J, leaving 4 bases unmatched. This CDR3 is built from 15 residues.

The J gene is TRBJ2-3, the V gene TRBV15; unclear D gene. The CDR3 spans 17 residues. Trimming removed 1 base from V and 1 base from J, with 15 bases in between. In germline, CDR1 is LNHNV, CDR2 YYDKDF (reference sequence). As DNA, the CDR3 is TGTGCCACCAGCAGAGCATTCACGGGCCGGGGCACAGATACGCAGTATTTT. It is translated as CATSRAFTGRGTDTQYF.

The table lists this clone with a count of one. CDR3 sequence (DNA): TGCGCCAGCAGCTATGAAGCTGGAAACACCATATATTTT. It specifies CASSYEAGNTIYF. The V and J genes are TRBV5-1 and TRBJ1-3; D remains unclear. The CDR3 contains 13 residues. CDR1 and CDR2 from the germline V gene are SGHRS and YFSETQ. V lost 3 bases and J lost 2, with 6 bases in between. Drawing the rest from reference TRBV5-1 and TRBJ1-3, the complete variable domain is KAGVTQTPRYLIKTRGQQVTLSCSPISGHRSVSWYQQTPGQGLQFLFEYFSETQRNKGNFPGRFSGRQFSNSRSEMNVSTLELGDSALYLCASSYEAGNTIYFGEGSWLTVV.

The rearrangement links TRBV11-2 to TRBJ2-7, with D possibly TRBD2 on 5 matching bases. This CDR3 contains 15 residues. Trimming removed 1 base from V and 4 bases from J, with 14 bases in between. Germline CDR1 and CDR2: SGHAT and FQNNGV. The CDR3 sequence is CASSLVAGGRYEQYF. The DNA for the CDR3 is TGTGCCAGCAGCTTAGTTGCGGGCGGCCGGTACGAGCAGTACTTC. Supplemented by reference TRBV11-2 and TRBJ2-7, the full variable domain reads EAGVAQSPRYKIIEKRQSVAFWCNPISGHATLYWYQQILGQGPKLLIQFQNNGVVDDSQLPKDRFSAERLKGVDSTLKIQPAKLEDSAVYLCASSLVAGGRYEQYFGPGTRLTVT.

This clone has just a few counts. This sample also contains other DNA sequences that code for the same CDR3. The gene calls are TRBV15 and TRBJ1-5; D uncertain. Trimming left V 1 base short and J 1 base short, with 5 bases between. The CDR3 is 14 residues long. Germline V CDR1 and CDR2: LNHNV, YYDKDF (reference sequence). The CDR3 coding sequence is TGTGCCACCAGCAGAGGGCAGAGCAATCAGCCCCAGCATTTT. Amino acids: CATSRGQSNQPQHF.